The source of this T cell receptor beta chain is a study of T cells after yellow fever vaccination. The CDR3 extends over 13 amino acids. Trimming removed 8 bases from V and 1 base from J; junction bases left unmatched: 5. Germline CDR1 and CDR2: SQVTM and ANQGSEA. General observations from the study: After the booster, about 95% of CD4 and 75% to 90% of CD8 primary-response clones were re-detected.

About this clonotype: No antigen is known for it.

A process of 5'RACE template switching, which added a universal primer site and UMIs, was used to make TCR cDNA. TCRdb itself ran the 5' RACE reads through MiXCR, one entry per CDR3 protein. The data hold hundreds of thousands of distinct CDR3 sequences, with roughly an eighth observed a single time. The chain carries TRBV29-1 and TRBJ2-3; 8 bases are shared with TRBD1. The sample in question was PBMCs, obtained on the day of the yellow fever booster vaccination. This TCR was sampled from a young man who received the YFV17D yellow fever vaccine. The CDR3 loop reads CSLGQGRTDTQYF. In DNA form, the CDR3 reads TGCAGCCTTGGACAGGGCCGCACAGATACGCAGTATTTT.